This T cell receptor beta chain stems from a study of shared clonotypes between healthy human individuals. General study findings and limits: What rarefaction showed was incomplete sorted-subset sequencing despite large depth.

Comments on this clone: Its target is not known.

The naive CD8 population came from CD45RO-negative cells selected for CCR7, without terminally differentiated effector memory CD45RA+ cells. Germline lookup yields CDR1 SGDLS and CDR2 YYNGEE. Trimming took 2 bases from V and 7 from J; bases not matched to a gene: 14. The CDR3 contains 17 residues. At the deep level, the assay was run. Method: immunoSEQ multiplex PCR; TCRdb's copy keeps in-frame clones and lacks some. The data hold millions of clones, with about 94% observed a single time. The chain employs TRBV9 and TRBJ2-1, with 8 positions matching TRBD1. Sequenced: naive CD8+ T cells sorted from blood. The receptor was isolated from a young man in good health. Here the CDR3 reads CASSVSSGGAMWNEQFF. The CDR3 DNA sequence: TGTGCCAGCAGCGTTTCGTCAGGGGGCGCCATGTGGAATGAGCAGTTCTTC. Based on the CDR3 plus reference TRBV9 and TRBJ2-1, the full variable domain is DSGVTQTPKHLITATGQRVTLRCSPRSGDLSVYWYQQSLDQGLQFLIQYYNGEERAKGNILERFSAQQFPDLHSELNLSSLELGDSALYFCASSVSSGGAMWNEQFFGPGTRLTVL.